This entry lists 2 T cell receptor beta chains sequenced from one sample in a study of blood T cell repertoires in COVID-19. Data came from immunoSEQ multiplex PCR; TCRdb stores just in-frame clones and leaves some out. In the table there are around 230,000 clones, about nine tenths of which are singletons. The sequenced sample consisted of peripheral blood. The receptors shown here come from a man aged 25 to 40 who had recovered from COVID-19.

The chain is built from TRBV14 and TRBJ1-2; D not certain. The germline V and J ends were trimmed by 0 bases and 4 bases, with 6 bases remaining between them. CDR3 length equals 13 residues. Germline V lookup: CDR1 SGHDN, CDR2 FVKESK. The CDR3 loop is CASSQEYIYGYTF. CDR3 bases: TGTGCCAGCAGCCAAGAGTATATCTATGGCTACACCTTC.

The chain joins TRBV11-3 to TRBJ2-4; TRBD2 aligns across 9 bases. With V trimmed by 0 bases and J by 12 bases, 6 bases remained unmatched. The CDR3 extends over 14 amino acids. Germline-derived CDR1 and CDR2 are SGHNT and YENEEA. The CDR3 region has the DNA TGTGCCAGCAGCTTAGATTCGGCTAGCGGGGCTCAGTACTTC. It yields the protein CASSLDSASGAQYF.